This TCR beta chain was captured in a study of cytomegalovirus exposure and HLA in healthy donors. Study details: Out of fewer than 500 genotyped donors, about 80% belonged to the Caucasian-associated ancestry cluster.

The primer mix had 60 Vbeta and 13 Jbeta primers. Sequencing used immunoSEQ multiplex PCR; TCRdb keeps in-frame clones, though not all of them. Of about 120,000 clones in the sample, roughly four fifths were seen once. Overall study findings and caveats: It is likely that the observed cluster of highly shared sequence variants was a sequencing artifact.

This clone was picked up a small number of times. The antigen is unknown. Sequenced sample: PBMCs. This TCR was sampled from a woman between 35 and 50 years old in good health and CMV-seropositive.

The CDR3 sequence: CASSESGRGNRLFF. The CDR3 DNA follows: TGCGCCAGCAGTGAATCGGGACGGGGGAATAGACTGTTTTTT. The J gene is TRBJ1-4, the V gene TRBV10-1; tentative D call: TRBD1 (5 bases). The CDR3 contains 14 residues. The germline CDR1 and CDR2 sequences are WNHNN and SYGVQD (reference sequence). V lost 3 bases, J lost 13 bases, and 18 bases lay in between.